One and the same sample provided the 29 T cell receptor beta chains below, sequenced in a study of T cell clones after liver transplantation. Profiling relied on immunoSEQ multiplex PCR, and the TCRdb table lists in-frame clones only, not all of them. The data contain 85,000 to 130,000 clones, around four fifths of them singletons. The starting material was CD4+ T cells from blood, obtained before liver transplant. These receptors were obtained from a human donor who received a liver transplant.

CDR3: CASSLDRGRETQYF. CDR3 nucleotide sequence: TGTGCCAGCAGCTTGGACAGGGGGAGGGAGACCCAGTACTTC. The V and J genes are TRBV7-7 and TRBJ2-5; 10 bases line up with TRBD1. This CDR3 contains 14 residues. Losses at the gene ends were 3 bases for V and 5 bases for J; bases not matched to a gene: 3. Germline CDR1 and CDR2: SSHAT and FNYEAQ (reference sequence).

The rearrangement joins TRBV9 to TRBJ2-7; D tentatively reads TRBD1 or TRBD2 (6 bases each). Trimming pared 3 bases from V and 5 bases from J, leaving 15 bases between. The germline gives CDR1 SGDLS, CDR2 YYNGEE. The CDR3 loop spans 14 amino acids. The CDR3 nucleotides read TGTGCCAGCAGCGGACGGGGGCGGCGGGACGAGCAGTACTTC. It translates to CASSGRGRRDEQYF.

The V and J genes are TRBV28 and TRBJ1-2; possibly TRBD1 for D (5 bases). The CDR3 length is 13 residues. CDR1 and CDR2 from the germline V gene are MDHEN and SYDVKM. V lost 4 bases and J 5 bases, leaving 11 bases between the germline ends. CDR3 in DNA: TGTGCCAGCAGTTCCGGGACTGATTATGGCTACACCTTC. This translates into CASSSGTDYGYTF.

A single count supports this clone. The V gene is TRBV5-1, the J gene TRBJ1-2; 8 bases line up with TRBD1. The CDR3 is 15 residues long. CDR1 and CDR2 (germline): SGHRS, YFSETQ. The trim removed 0 bases at V and 2 bases at J, leaving 3 bases unmatched. CDR3 DNA sequence: TGCGCCAGCAGCTTGGTATGGGACAGGAACTATGGCTACACCTTC. Residues: CASSLVWDRNYGYTF.

The V gene is TRBV30, the J gene TRBJ1-5; 7 bases map to TRBD1. CDR3 size: 13 residues. The junction had 4 bases not matched to a gene; V was cut back by 4 bases and J by 4 bases. Germline V gene lookup returns CDR1 GTSNPN and CDR2 SVGIG (reference sequence). The CDR3 sequence: CAWKQGLNQPQHF. For the CDR3, the DNA is TGTGCCTGGAAACAGGGGCTAAATCAGCCCCAGCATTTT.

The V gene is TRBV2, the J gene TRBJ2-4; possible D gene TRBD1, 6 bases. The CDR3 extends over 15 amino acids. V gave up 7 bases and J gave up 0 bases, with 13 bases separating them. CDR1 and CDR2 (germline): SNHLY, FYNNEI. The CDR3 is CASNRDTIAKNIQYF. The CDR3 nucleotides are TGTGCCAGCAACCGGGACACCATAGCCAAAAACATTCAGTACTTC.

J is TRBJ1-5 and V is TRBV19; possible D gene TRBD1, 6 bases. V lost 0 bases, J lost 10 bases, and 10 bases lay in between. The germline gives CDR1 LNHDA, CDR2 SQIVND (reference sequence). The CDR3 contains 13 residues. The CDR3 bases are TGTGCCAGTAGTATAGATGGGGGCACCCCCCAGCATTTT. Translation: CASSIDGGTPQHF. The whole variable domain, filled in from reference TRBV19 and TRBJ1-5, reads DGGITQSPKYLFRKEGQNVTLSCEQNLNHDAMYWYRQDPGQGLRLIYYSQIVNDFQKGDIAEGYSVSREKKESFPLTVTSAQKNPTAFYLCASSIDGGTPQHFGDGTRLSIL.

The chain employs TRBV5-4 and TRBJ1-3; 8 bases fit TRBD1. Per the germline V gene, CDR1 is SGHNT and CDR2 is YYREEE (reference sequence). This CDR3 is 14 amino acids long. V was clipped by 5 bases and J by 4 bases; unmatched bases: 5. CDR3 DNA sequence: TGTGCCAGCAGTAGGACAGGGATAGGAAACACCATATATTTT. This encodes CASSRTGIGNTIYF.

The V gene is TRBV5-5, the J gene TRBJ2-2, with D tentatively TRBD1 (7 bases). The CDR3 is 15 residues long. The V gene's germline CDR1 is SGHKS and CDR2 YYEKEE (reference sequence). V lost 4 bases and J lost 7, with 17 bases in between. The CDR3, as DNA: TGTGCCAGCAGCCCGGAGGGGGCGATCATCGGGGAGCTGTTTTTT. This sequence encodes CASSPEGAIIGELFF.

The chain carries TRBV5-4 and TRBJ1-1, with D maybe TRBD1 (5 bases). Trimming left V 5 bases short and J 8 bases short, with 10 bases between. CDR3 size: 11 residues. CDR1 is SGHNT, CDR2 YYREEE, per germline (reference sequence). In DNA form, the CDR3 reads TGTGCCAGCAGGGGGACTGAAGAAGCTTTCTTT. It is translated as CASRGTEEAFF.

This chain joins TRBV20-1 and TRBJ2-3, with 8 bases lining up with TRBD2. The CDR3 extends over 11 amino acids. CDR1 and CDR2 (germline): DFQATT, SNEGSKA (reference sequence). The trim removed 6 bases at V and 4 bases at J, leaving 0 bases unmatched. The CDR3 DNA is TGCAGTGCGCGGGAGGCAGATACGCAGTATTTT. Encoded protein: CSAREADTQYF.

This chain links TRBV6-6 with TRBJ1-1; possible D gene TRBD1, 5 bases. V was pared by 2 bases and J by 1 base, with 8 bases between. Germline V gene lookup returns CDR1 MNHNY and CDR2 SVGAGI (reference sequence). There are 14 residues in the CDR3. In DNA form, the CDR3 reads TGTGCCAGCAGTTACGCCGGGGGGAACACTGAAGCTTTCTTT. Translation gives CASSYAGGNTEAFF.

The rearrangement joins TRBV14 to TRBJ2-2, with no clear D. Trimming took off 1 base at V and 1 base at J, with 7 bases between the two ends. CDR3 length: 15 amino acids. Germline V gene data show CDR1 as SGHDN and CDR2 as FVKESK. The DNA of the CDR3 is TGTGCCAGCAGCCAAGTTCCGGGGAACACCGGGGAGCTGTTTTTT. Translating it yields CASSQVPGNTGELFF.

The chain couples TRBV11-2 to TRBJ2-2; 8 bases agree with TRBD1. V lost 5 bases and J lost 5; bases outside the gene matches: 7. The CDR3 is 15 amino acids. From germline, CDR1 is SGHAT and CDR2 FQNNGV. The CDR3 nucleotides are TGTGCCAGCAGCCAGACAGGGGTTTTTACCGGGGAGCTGTTTTTT. It codes for CASSQTGVFTGELFF.

The J gene is TRBJ2-2, the V gene TRBV7-2, with 7 bases matching TRBD1. The CDR3 sequence is 14 residues long. The germline V gene has CDR1 SGHTA and CDR2 FQGNSA. V lost 5 bases and J lost 4; bases outside the gene matches: 4. CDR3 nucleotides: TGTGCCAGCAGCCCGGGACAGCTCACCGGGGAGCTGTTTTTT. Encoded protein: CASSPGQLTGELFF.

For this clone: This could be a read error, since a much larger clone is one nucleotide away. This chain connects TRBV19 to TRBJ1-1, with unresolved D. The germline V gene has CDR1 LNHDA and CDR2 SQIVND (reference sequence). The CDR3 sequence is 15 residues long. CDR3 DNA sequence: TGTACCAGTAGTCTATCATCGGCGGCAGTAACTGAAGCTTTCTTT. This encodes CTSSLSSAAVTEAFF.

This clone was counted a few times. The gene calls are TRBV10-3 and TRBJ2-7, with 7 bases that match TRBD1. Trimming took 3 bases from V and 3 from J; bases not matched to a gene: 5. Germline V gives CDR1 ENHRY, CDR2 SYGVKD. The CDR3 runs 14 residues. CDR3 coding DNA: TGTGCCATCAGTGAAGGGCAGGGGGTCTACGAGCAGTACTTC. Translated, it gives CAISEGQGVYEQYF.

This chain links TRBV29-1 with TRBJ1-2, with D possibly matching TRBD1 (6 bases). The CDR3 covers 12 residues. V lost 6 bases and J lost 8, with 16 bases in between. CDR1 and CDR2 from the germline V gene are SQVTM and ANQGSEA. The CDR3 sequence: CSVLTGERGYTF. The CDR3 DNA reads as TGCAGCGTCCTGACAGGAGAGAGGGGCTACACCTTC.

V usage is TRBV7-2 and J usage is TRBJ1-5, with D unresolved. The ends were cut back, 1 base at V and 0 bases at J, with 7 bases in the middle. Germline V gene lookup returns CDR1 SGHTA and CDR2 FQGNSA. The CDR3 consists of 15 residues. The CDR3 sequence is CASSLELYSNQPQHF. Here the CDR3 DNA reads TGTGCCAGCAGCTTAGAACTTTATAGCAATCAGCCCCAGCATTTT. Full variable domain (outside the CDR3, taken from reference TRBV7-2 and TRBJ1-5): GAGVSQSPSNKVTEKGKDVELRCDPISGHTALYWYRQSLGQGLEFLIYFQGNSAPDKSGLPSDRFSAERTGGSVSTLTIQRTQQEDSAVYLCASSLELYSNQPQHFGDGTRLSIL.

The chain joins TRBV7-3 to TRBJ2-3; 8 bases line up with TRBD2. The CDR3 extends over 17 amino acids. CDR1 and CDR2 from the germline V gene are SGHTA and FQGTGA. After removal of 4 bases from V and 2 bases from J, the junction contained 11 bases not matched to a gene. CDR3 DNA sequence: TGTGCCAGCAGCTCCCACGGTGCGGGGGGATCCACAGATACGCAGTATTTT. Its translation: CASSSHGAGGSTDTQYF.

The V call is TRBV7-3, the J call TRBJ1-1; possibly TRBD1 for D (5 bases). CDR1 and CDR2 (germline): SGHTA, FQGTGA. The ends were cut back, 8 bases at V and 2 bases at J, with 15 bases in the middle. This CDR3 contains 14 residues. DNA for the CDR3: TGTGCCAGCCGGCGTGGACAAACAAACACTGAAGCTTTCTTT. Its protein is CASRRGQTNTEAFF.

The chain uses TRBV6-5 and TRBJ1-2; no firm D call. Per the germline V gene, CDR1 is MNHEY and CDR2 is SVGAGI. The CDR3 spans 14 residues. V was shortened by 5 bases and J by 4 bases, with 14 bases between the two germline ends. CDR3 sequence reads: CASSAREGIYGYTF. The CDR3 region has the DNA TGTGCCAGCAGTGCCCGGGAGGGCATCTATGGCTACACCTTC.

The CDR3 reads CASSLSVDRVSNQPQHF. The CDR3 nucleotides read TGTGCCAGCAGTTTAAGTGTGGACAGAGTAAGCAATCAGCCCCAGCATTTT. V gene TRBV27 combines with J gene TRBJ1-5; possibly TRBD1 for D (6 bases). V dropped 2 bases and J dropped 1 base, with 15 bases sitting between them. The V gene's germline CDR1 is MNHEY and CDR2 SMNVEV (reference sequence). The CDR3 runs 17 residues.

The chain has TRBV5-1 and TRBJ1-2, with TRBD1 matching over 8 bases. The CDR3 consists of 13 residues. The junction had 6 bases not matched to a gene; V was cut back by 5 bases and J by 6 bases. Germline CDR1 SGHRS, CDR2 YFSETQ. The CDR3 region has the DNA TGCGCCAGCAGTAGAGGGGGACAGGATGGCTACACCTTC. Translation: CASSRGGQDGYTF. Full variable domain (outside the CDR3, taken from reference TRBV5-1 and TRBJ1-2): KAGVTQTPRYLIKTRGQQVTLSCSPISGHRSVSWYQQTPGQGLQFLFEYFSETQRNKGNFPGRFSGRQFSNSRSEMNVSTLELGDSALYLCASSRGGQDGYTFGSGTRLTVV.

The chain uses TRBV19 and TRBJ2-5, with a weak D call TRBD2 (5 bases). Germline CDR1 is LNHDA and CDR2 is SQIVND (reference sequence). The length of the CDR3 is 15 residues. Trimming cost V 5 bases and J 5 bases, with 18 bases left between them. The CDR3 nucleotides are TGTGCCAGTAGTCAAGGGAGTGCCCCTAAGGAGACCCAGTACTTC. It specifies CASSQGSAPKETQYF.

This chain uses TRBV2 with TRBJ1-1, with 8 nucleotides matching TRBD1. Germline trimming cut 4 bases from V and 1 base from J; bases unmatched to any gene: 5. The germline V gene encodes CDR1 SNHLY and CDR2 FYNNEI. There are 15 residues in the CDR3. CDR3 loop: CASSGRQGRNTEAFF. The CDR3 region has the DNA TGTGCCAGCAGTGGACGACAGGGGAGGAACACTGAAGCTTTCTTT.

The V gene is TRBV6-1, the J gene TRBJ1-6; 8 bases map to TRBD1. Germline loops: CDR1 MNHNS, CDR2 SASEGT. The ends lost 8 bases at V and 5 bases at J; junction bases unmatched: 5. The CDR3 covers 14 residues. The chain's CDR3 is CASGPDRDNSPLHF. The DNA for the CDR3 is TGTGCCAGCGGACCGGACAGGGATAATTCACCCCTCCACTTT.

In this sample, this clone turned up once. The chain carries TRBV11-2 and TRBJ2-7; 9 nucleotides align to TRBD1. The CDR3 extends over 15 amino acids. Germline V gene sequence: CDR1 SGHAT, CDR2 FQNNGV. J gave up 2 bases and V 5 bases, and 7 bases lay outside the gene matches. DNA for the CDR3: TGTGCCAGCAGCCCCATTCGGACAGGGGCCTACGAGCAGTACTTC. Its protein product is CASSPIRTGAYEQYF.

This clone has only one observation. The chain is built from TRBV9 and TRBJ2-1; D is undetermined. The CDR3 is made up of 11 amino acids. V was clipped by 4 bases and J by 5 bases, with 4 bases between them. Germline CDR1 reads SGDLS; CDR2 reads YYNGEE. The CDR3 DNA follows: TGTGCCAGCAGCTTAAACAATGAGCAGTTCTTC. Residues: CASSLNNEQFF.